Listed here is a single T cell receptor beta chain. No antigen is known for it. The sample originates from a study of blood T cells in healthy people across ages. Study-wide points: Naive CD4+ cell counts and diversity both ran higher in long-lived than in aged donors.

The germline V and J ends were trimmed by 1 base and 1 base, with 14 bases remaining between them. Germline CDR1 is SEHNR and CDR2 is FQNEAQ (reference sequence). This CDR3 has 18 amino acids. Next came a second PCR, run for about 7 to 12 cycles, which used a sample-barcoded 5' primer along with a J-beta primer mix. Each CDR3 protein is one row after TCRdb ran MiXCR on the 5' RACE reads. Of nearly 1 million distinct CDR3 sequences listed, 51% are singletons. The sequence derives from a woman in her fifties or sixties in good health. The sequenced sample was blood. The V call is TRBV7-9, the J call TRBJ2-6; TRBD1 or TRBD2 may be the D gene (6 bases each). The CDR3 region is CASSLEPGAISGANVLTF. The CDR3 bases are TGTGCCAGCAGCTTAGAGCCGGGGGCAATATCTGGGGCCAACGTCCTGACTTTC.